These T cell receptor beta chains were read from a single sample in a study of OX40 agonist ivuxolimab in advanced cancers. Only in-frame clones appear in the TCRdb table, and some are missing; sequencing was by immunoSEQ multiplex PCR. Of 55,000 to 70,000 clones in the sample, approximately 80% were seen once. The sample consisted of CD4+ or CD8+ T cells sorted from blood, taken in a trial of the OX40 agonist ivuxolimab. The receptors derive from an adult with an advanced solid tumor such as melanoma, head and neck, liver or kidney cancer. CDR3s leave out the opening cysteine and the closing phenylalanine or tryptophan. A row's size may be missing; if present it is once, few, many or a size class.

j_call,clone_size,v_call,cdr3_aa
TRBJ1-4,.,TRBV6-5,ASSRQGASGEKLF
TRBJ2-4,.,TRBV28,ASTPLRGEAGGTKNIQY
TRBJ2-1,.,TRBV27,ASSLIDGLSYNEQF
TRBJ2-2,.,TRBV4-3,ASSQEGGLATGELF
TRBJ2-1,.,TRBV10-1,ASAGTGGGEQF
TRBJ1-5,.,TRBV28,ASSFTGTNQPQH
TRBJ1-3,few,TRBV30,AWKRGPGNTIY
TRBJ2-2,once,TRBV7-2,ASSLGLAGAVGGELF
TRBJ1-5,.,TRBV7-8,ASSFAARDRGRNQPQH
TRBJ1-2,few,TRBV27,ASSLAQDRGYT
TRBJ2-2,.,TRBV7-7,ASTPSGTSGRGSTGELF
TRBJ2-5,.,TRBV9,ASSVRTGRETQY
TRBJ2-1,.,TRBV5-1,ASSLLGTSSNEQF
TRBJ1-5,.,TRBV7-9,ASSLTDGQPQH
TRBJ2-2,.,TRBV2,ASTLRRANTGELF
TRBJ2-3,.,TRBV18,ASSSGSTDTQY
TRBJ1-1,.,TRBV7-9,ASSSVPGQANTEAF
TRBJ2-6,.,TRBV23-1,ASSHQGIGANVLT
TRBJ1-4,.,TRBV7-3,ASSPTDGNEKLF
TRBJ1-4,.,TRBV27,ASSSVRGWGATNEKLF
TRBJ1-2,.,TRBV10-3,AISDGRGYGYT
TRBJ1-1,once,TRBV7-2,ASSPPTGPISEAF
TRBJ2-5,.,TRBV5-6,ASSLTGTGETQY
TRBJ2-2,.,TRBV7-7,ASSPGTSTGELF
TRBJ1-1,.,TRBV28,ASRRVLTTEAF